The clone carrying this TCR beta chain was recorded a few times. Its cognate antigen is unknown. The data stem from a study of vaccination and CD4 T cells after COVID-19. Treatment here: approximately 9-day PBMC culture with coronavirus spike peptide pools or control peptides (ViraFEST assay). Cultured CD4+ T cells had their DNA profiled by the Oncomine TCR Beta short-read assay. TCRdb ran MiXCR on the PCR reads and lists one entry per CDR3 protein. The sample shows some 21,000 distinct CDR3 sequences, approximately 40% of them seen only once. CDR1 MNHEY and CDR2 SMNVEV come from the germline V gene (reference sequence). Trimming stripped 5 bases from V and 1 base from J, with 12 bases between. The CDR3 has 15 residues.

The material sequenced was CD4+ T cells from blood, cultured in vitro, taken before SARS-CoV-2 vaccination. The V call is TRBV27, the J call TRBJ1-5; D perhaps matches TRBD1 (6 bases). The source of this sequence is a human donor who had recovered from COVID-19. CDR3 nucleotide sequence: TGTGCCAGCAGTGCCCATCAGGGGAGCAATCAGCCCCAGCATTTT. The encoded protein is CASSAHQGSNQPQHF.